This T cell receptor (beta chain) was recovered during a study of blood T cells in healthy people across ages. Overall study findings and caveats: Diversity estimated from one million T cells was considered an underestimate.

Trimming removed 4 bases at V and 1 base at J, with 14 bases between. Germline V gives CDR1 SGDLS, CDR2 YYNGEE. The CDR3 length is 16 residues. A sample-barcoded 5' primer and a J-beta primer mix were used in a second PCR of roughly 6 to 11 cycles. A template-switch adaptor that had 12 random nucleotides put a tag on each cDNA molecule. TCRdb re-called the 5' RACE reads with MiXCR, one entry per CDR3 protein. The sample gives 650,000 to 700,000 distinct CDR3 sequences, 32% of which show up once; 15% is in the top ten. With respect to this clonotype: Its antigen is not identified.

Donors gave roughly 10 milliliters of peripheral blood apiece. Each sample had at least 6 million PBMCs isolated. The source is an elderly woman in good health. Sequenced material: blood. The V gene is TRBV9, the J gene TRBJ2-2; weak D call: TRBD2 (6 bases). The CDR3 loop reads CASSPGVAVNTGELFF. CDR3 DNA sequence: TGTGCCAGCAGCCCCGGGGTAGCGGTGAACACCGGGGAGCTGTTTTTT.